This T cell receptor (beta chain) was documented in a study of T cells after yellow fever vaccination. Across the whole study: The fractions with low cell numbers were processed using SMART-Seq v4 Ultra Low Input.

General study findings and limits: Clonotypes found in both CD4 and CD8 compartments made up a small share.

The V and J ends lost 4 bases and 5 bases, in that order; junction bases with no gene match: 3. The CDR3 has 14 residues. Germline V gene lookup returns CDR1 SGHRS and CDR2 YFSETQ. The TCR cDNA carried a universal primer site and UMIs from 5'RACE template switching. TCRdb passed the 5' RACE reads through MiXCR, listing each CDR3 protein once. The sample includes some 400,000 distinct CDR3 sequences, 6.2% of them seen just once. About this clonotype: Its cognate antigen is unknown.

The sequence came from a young man who received the YFV17D yellow fever vaccine. The source was PBMCs, collected 5 days after the yellow fever booster vaccination. V is TRBV5-1 and J is TRBJ2-2; 9 nucleotides line up with TRBD1. CDR3 coding DNA: TGCGCCAGCAGCCAAGGGACAGGGACCGGGGAGCTGTTTTTT. Its protein product is CASSQGTGTGELFF.